This TCR beta chain came from a study of T-cell reconstitution after alpha-beta-depleted transplantation in children. Findings and caveats of the study: As was reported, about two months after transplant, alpha-beta T cells came from several hundred expanded graft clones. After one year, T-cell counts and TCRbeta diversity mostly came from new T cells. After transplant, high TCRbeta diversity at day 60 in some patients arose from surviving recipient T cells and thymic progenitors.

Comment on this clonotype: The antigen remains undetermined. This may come from a read error, since a much larger clone is one base off.

Construction of the TCRbeta library involved unique molecular identifiers. TCRdb reprocessed the PCR reads with MiXCR, giving one entry per CDR3 protein. Here the sample spans roughly 45,000 distinct CDR3 sequences, around a tenth being singletons. Sequenced material: PBMCs, mostly from graft donor cells, taken 60 days after TCRalphabeta/CD19-depleted stem cell transplant. The source is a male patient under 10 years old who had a stem cell transplant for chronic granulomatous disease, so the T cells may come from the graft donor.

CDR3 bases: TGCAGTACCTTGACCCCAGGCCCCACAGATACGCAGTATTTT. The encoded protein is CSTLTPGPTDTQYF. The chain recombines TRBV20-1 with TRBJ2-3; D is unresolved. The CDR3 totals 14 residues. Trimming removed 8 bases at V and 2 bases at J, with 17 bases between. From germline, CDR1 is DFQATT and CDR2 SNEGSKA (reference sequence).